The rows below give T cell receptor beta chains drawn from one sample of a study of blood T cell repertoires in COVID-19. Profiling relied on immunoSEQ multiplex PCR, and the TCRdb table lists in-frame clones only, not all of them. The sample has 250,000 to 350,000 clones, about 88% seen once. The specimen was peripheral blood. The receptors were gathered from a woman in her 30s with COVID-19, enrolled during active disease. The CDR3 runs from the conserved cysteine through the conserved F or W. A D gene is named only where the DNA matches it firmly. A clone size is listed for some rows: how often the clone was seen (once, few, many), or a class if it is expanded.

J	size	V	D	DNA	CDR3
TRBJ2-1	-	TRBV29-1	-	TGCAGCGTTGACCTACCGAGCTCCTACAATGAGCAGTTCTTC	CSVDLPSSYNEQFF
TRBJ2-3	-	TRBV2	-	TGTGCCAGCGCCTACACAGATACGCAGTATTTT	CASAYTDTQYF
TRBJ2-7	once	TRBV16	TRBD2	TGTGCCAGCAGCCGCAGCGGGAGAAGTTACGAGCAGTACTTC	CASSRSGRSYEQYF
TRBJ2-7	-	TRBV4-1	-	TGCGCCAGCAGCCGAGGACAAGCCTCCTACGAGCAGTACTTC	CASSRGQASYEQYF
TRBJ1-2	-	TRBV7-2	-	TGTGCCAGCAGCTTCGGGACTTGGGGCTATGGCTACACCTTC	CASSFGTWGYGYTF
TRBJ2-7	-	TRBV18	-	TGTGCCAGCTCACTTTCCTCCCTCAACGGGGAGCAGTACTTC	CASSLSSLNGEQYF
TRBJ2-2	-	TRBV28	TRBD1	TGTGCCAGCAGAATCCGACAGGGGACGAACACCGGGGAGCTGTTTTTT	CASRIRQGTNTGELFF
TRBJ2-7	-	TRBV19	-	TGTGCCAGTAGTATGACCGCTAGCTACGAGCAGTACTTC	CASSMTASYEQYF
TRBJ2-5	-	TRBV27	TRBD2	TGTGCCAGCAGTTTAGTGCTAGCGGGTCAAGAGACCCAGTACTTC	CASSLVLAGQETQYF
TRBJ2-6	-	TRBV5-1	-	TGCGCCAGCAGCTTGGTGCAGGGTAGCTCTGGGGCCAACGTCCTGACTTTC	CASSLVQGSSGANVLTF
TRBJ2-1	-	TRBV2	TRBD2	TGTGCCAGCAGCCTTCTAGCGGGAGGGCCGAAAGAGCAGTTCTTC	CASSLLAGGPKEQFF
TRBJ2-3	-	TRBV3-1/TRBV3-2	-	TGTGCCAGCAGCCAAGGTACTAGCAGACTCACAGATACGCAGTATTTT	CASSQGTSRLTDTQYF
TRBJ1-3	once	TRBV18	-	TGTGCCAGCTCACCACGCTGGGCCGACGGGGATGGAAACACCATATATTTT	CASSPRWADGDGNTIYF
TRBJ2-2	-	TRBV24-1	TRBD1	TGTGCCACCAGTGACCTTTGGACAGGGATCCCCGGGGAGCTGTTTTTT	CATSDLWTGIPGELFF
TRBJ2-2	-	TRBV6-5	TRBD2	TGTGCCAGCACCCCGGGGGGGCGCCCCGGGGAGCTGTTTTTT	CASTPGGRPGELFF
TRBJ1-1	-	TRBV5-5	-	TGTGCCAGCAGCTTGAGCCCGGGAGGGAACACTGAAGCTTTCTTT	CASSLSPGGNTEAFF
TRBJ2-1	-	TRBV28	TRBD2	TGTGCCAGCAGTTTACTAGCGGGAGGGAATGAGCAGTTCTTC	CASSLLAGGNEQFF
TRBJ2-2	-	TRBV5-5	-	TGTGCCAGCAGCTTGGAAGGAGCGAACACCGGGGAGCTGTTTTTT	CASSLEGANTGELFF
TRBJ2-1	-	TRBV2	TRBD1	TGTGCCAGCAGTGTTTGGGGACAGGGATACAATGAGCAGTTCTTC	CASSVWGQGYNEQFF
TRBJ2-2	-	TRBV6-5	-	TGTGCCAGCAGTTTACAGAACACCGGGGAGCTGTTTTTT	CASSLQNTGELFF
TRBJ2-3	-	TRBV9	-	TGTGCCAGCAGCGCCGACTGGGGCACAGATACGCAGTATTTT	CASSADWGTDTQYF
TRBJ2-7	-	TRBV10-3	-	TGTGCCATCAGCAAACTAGAATCCTACGAGCAGTACTTC	CAISKLESYEQYF
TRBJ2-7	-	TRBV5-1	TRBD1	TGCGCCAGCAGTAACAGGGGAGACGAGCAGTACTTC	CASSNRGDEQYF
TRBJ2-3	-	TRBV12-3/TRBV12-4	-	TGTGCCAGCGGGGATTCAGGGTCAGATACGCAGTATTTT	CASGDSGSDTQYF
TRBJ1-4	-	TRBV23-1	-	TGCGCCAGCAGTCAATCTTCGGGGGACACTAATGAAAAACTGTTTTTT	CASSQSSGDTNEKLFF
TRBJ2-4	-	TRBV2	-	TGTGCCAGCAGTGATGATCGGGATGGCAAAAACATTCAGTACTTC	CASSDDRDGKNIQYF
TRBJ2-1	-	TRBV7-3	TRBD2	TGTGCCAGCAGCTTAACGCGACTAGCGGGAGCTAATGAGCAGTTCTTC	CASSLTRLAGANEQFF
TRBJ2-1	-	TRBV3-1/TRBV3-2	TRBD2	TGTGCCAGCAGCCCCCGGACTAGCGGGAACAATGAGCAGTTCTTC	CASSPRTSGNNEQFF
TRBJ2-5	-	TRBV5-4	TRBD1	TGTGCCAGCAGCCGGGACAGGGGTTGGCAAGAGACCCAGTACTTC	CASSRDRGWQETQYF
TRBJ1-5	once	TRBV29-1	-	TGCAGCGTTGAAGTCCCAGGGGCAGGTCAGCCCCAGCATTTT	CSVEVPGAGQPQHF
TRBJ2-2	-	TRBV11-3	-	TGTGCCAGCAGTTCTAACACCGGGGAGCTGTTTTTT	CASSSNTGELFF
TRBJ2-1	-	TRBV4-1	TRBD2	TGCGCCAGCAGCCAAGATGTCCTAGCGGGAGGGAGTCACAATGAGCAGTTCTTC	CASSQDVLAGGSHNEQFF
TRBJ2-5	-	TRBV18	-	TGTGCCAGCTCACCAGTTGGGGGCGGAGAGACCCAGTACTTC	CASSPVGGGETQYF
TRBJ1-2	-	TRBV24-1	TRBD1	TGTGCCACCAGTGAGGACGGGACAGGGAGTTCTGGCTACACCTTC	CATSEDGTGSSGYTF
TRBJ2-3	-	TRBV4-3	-	TGCGCCAGCAGCCAACTCGTTGGCGGGGCCCCGAATACGCAGTATTTT	CASSQLVGGAPNTQYF
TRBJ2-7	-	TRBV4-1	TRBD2	TGCGCCAGCAGCCAAGGCGGGGGCTCCTACGAGCAGTACTTC	CASSQGGGSYEQYF
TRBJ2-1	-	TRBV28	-	TGTGCCAGCAGTTTTCCCTCCTCCTACAATGAGCAGTTCTTC	CASSFPSSYNEQFF
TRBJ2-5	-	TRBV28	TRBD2	TGTGCCGCCCAGAAGACTAGCGGGAGGGTCAGGCCCCAGTACTTC	CAAQKTSGRVRPQYF
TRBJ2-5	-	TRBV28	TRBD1	TGTGCCAGCAGTTTATCCGGGACAGGGGGCGTTGAGACCCAGTACTTC	CASSLSGTGGVETQYF
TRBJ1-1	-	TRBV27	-	TGTGCCAGCAGTCCCCGGACAGTGATGAACACTGAAGCTTTCTTT	CASSPRTVMNTEAFF
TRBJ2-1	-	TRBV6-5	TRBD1	TGTGCCAGCAGTTACGCAGGACAGGGGCCCTACAATGAGCAGTTCTTC	CASSYAGQGPYNEQFF
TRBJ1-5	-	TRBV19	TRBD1	TGTGCCAGTAGTGGGGGACAGGGGGGGATTCAACAGCCCCAGCATTTT	CASSGGQGGIQQPQHF
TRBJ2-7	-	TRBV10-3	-	TGTGCCATCAGTGTTAAGGGGTCCGAGCAGTACTTC	CAISVKGSEQYF
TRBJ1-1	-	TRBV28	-	TGTGCCAGCACAGTTTATGGGAGAACAGGGACTGAAGCTTTCTTT	CASTVYGRTGTEAFF
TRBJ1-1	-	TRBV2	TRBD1	TGTGCCAGCAGTTCCGACAGGGCAAGGAACACTGAAGCTTTCTTT	CASSSDRARNTEAFF
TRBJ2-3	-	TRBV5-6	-	TGTGCCAGCAGCGGGGGGACAGTCGAGCGTTACTTCACAGATACGCAGTATTTT	CASSGGTVERYFTDTQYF
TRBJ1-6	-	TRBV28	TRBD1	TGTGCCAGCAGTTGGGGGACAGGGTCAAGTGATTCACCCCTCCACTTT	CASSWGTGSSDSPLHF
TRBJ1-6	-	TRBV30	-	TGTGCCTGGAGCGTCCTCGGGGTCAATTCACCCCTCCACTTT	CAWSVLGVNSPLHF
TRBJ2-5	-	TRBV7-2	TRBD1	TGTGCCAGCAGCTTAGCCGGGGACAGGGGAGAGACCCAGTACTTC	CASSLAGDRGETQYF
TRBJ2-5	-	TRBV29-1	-	TGCAGCGTTGAAGGGGGATGGGACTTCCAAGAGACCCAGTACTTC	CSVEGGWDFQETQYF